This T cell receptor beta chain was sequenced during a study of cytomegalovirus exposure and HLA in healthy donors. Study background: An earlier analysis found 117 million unique TCR beta sequences from around 180 million T cells. Inside one of the first data releases sat around 86 million unique TCRs taken from HLA-typed donors.

V dropped 5 bases and J dropped 8; count of bases not matched to a gene: 7. The V gene's germline CDR1 is SGHRS and CDR2 YFSETQ. This CDR3 region has 13 residues. Whole-study results and caveats: In an earlier analysis, in some 600 donors, most V segments appeared productive either ~90% or ~30% of the time. Differences between HLA loci emerged in a later analysis of TCR association rates, with DRB1 most and HLA-C fewest.

Primers: 60 Vbeta forward and 13 Jbeta reverse. TCRdb keeps only in-frame clones here, not all; method: immunoSEQ multiplex PCR. The table includes more than 55,000 clones, 75% to 85% detected once. Of note for this clone: The antigen is not known.

Sequencing was performed on PBMCs. The J gene is TRBJ2-1, the V gene TRBV5-1; 7 nucleotides line up with TRBD2. The sequence came from a woman aged 40 to 50 in good health and CMV-seronegative. DNA of the CDR3: TGCGCCAGCAGGATGACTAGCCGTTATGAGCAGTTCTTC. This sequence encodes CASRMTSRYEQFF.